Below are 11 T cell receptor beta chains sequenced from a single sample in a study of blood T cell repertoires in COVID-19. Assay used: immunoSEQ multiplex PCR; TCRdb lists only in-frame clones, some missing. The table includes about 70,000 clones, roughly nine tenths detected once. Sequenced material: peripheral blood. The receptors here all came from a man in his 70s with active COVID-19.

The chain employs TRBV5-4 and TRBJ2-3, with 8 nucleotides matching TRBD2. V was clipped by 4 bases and J by 1 base; unmatched bases: 8. The CDR3 spans 16 residues. Germline CDR1 and CDR2: SGHNT and YYREEE (reference sequence). CDR3 in amino acids: CASSQGLRGGTDTQYF. CDR3 sequence (DNA): TGTGCCAGCAGCCAAGGATTGCGGGGGGGCACAGATACGCAGTATTTT.

The rearrangement joins TRBV19 to TRBJ2-5, with 8 bases identical to TRBD1. This CDR3 has 15 residues. CDR1 LNHDA and CDR2 SQIVND come from the germline V gene (reference sequence). After removal of 6 bases from V and 7 bases from J, the junction contained 13 bases not matched to a gene. The CDR3 region has the DNA TGTGCCAGTAGACCGGGTCAGGGGGCCTCGGGGACCCAGTACTTC. Amino acids: CASRPGQGASGTQYF.

V gene TRBV6-5 combines with J gene TRBJ2-7, with TRBD2 identical over 11 bases. Germline CDR1 is MNHEY and CDR2 is SVGAGI. V shed 6 bases, J shed 6 bases, and the junction held 10 bases outside the gene matches. The CDR3 has 15 residues. The CDR3 protein is CASSASSGRRGEQYF. DNA of the CDR3: TGTGCCAGCAGCGCCTCTAGCGGGAGGCGGGGCGAGCAGTACTTC.

The chain joins TRBV5-1 to TRBJ2-3, with D maybe TRBD2 (6 bases). Between the trimmed V and J ends, which lost 3 bases and 2 bases, there was a span of 10 bases. There are 14 residues in the CDR3. The germline CDR1 and CDR2 sequences are SGHRS and YFSETQ. In nucleotides, the CDR3 is TGCGCCAGCAGCTGGGGGACTTACACAGATACGCAGTATTTT. Translated: CASSWGTYTDTQYF.

The chain combines TRBV10-3 with TRBJ2-2; a possible D gene is TRBD1 (6 bases). The V and J ends lost 4 bases and 5 bases respectively, with 14 bases between them. The CDR3 is made up of 15 amino acids. Germline V CDR1 and CDR2: ENHRY, SYGVKD. Here the CDR3 reads CAISGRGPPTGELFF. The CDR3 nucleotides are TGTGCCATCAGTGGCAGGGGCCCCCCAACCGGGGAGCTGTTTTTT.

This chain joins TRBV3-1 (or the pseudogene TRBV3-2) and TRBJ2-1; TRBD2 is a possible D gene (6 bases). V lost 5 bases, J lost 6 bases, and 11 bases lay in between. Germline CDR1 reads LGHDT; CDR2 reads YNNKEL (reference sequence). The CDR3 has 13 residues. Written as DNA, the CDR3 is TGTGCCAGCAGCTCGGCCGGGGGCAATGAGCAGTTCTTC. Encoded protein: CASSSAGGNEQFF.

Points on this clone: The junction departs from germline at one end; a sequencing error may be responsible. In the same sample, other DNA sequences code for this CDR3. This chain joins TRBV24-1 and TRBJ2-2; a possible D gene is TRBD2 (6 bases). CDR1 is KGHDR and CDR2 is SFDVKD in the germline V gene. This CDR3 contains 18 residues. CDR3 sequence (DNA): TGTGCCACCAGTGACCGTCGGGTGGGGCGGGAATGGACCGGGGAGTTGTTTTTT. Its protein product is CATSDRRVGREWTGELFF.

The chain combines TRBV5-1 with TRBJ2-1, with D perhaps matching TRBD2 (5 bases). V lost 4 bases, J lost 0 bases, and 5 bases lay in between. The CDR3 consists of 13 residues. Germline V CDR1 and CDR2: SGHRS, YFSETQ. CDR3 region: CASSGSSYNEQFF. The CDR3 DNA reads TGCGCCAGCAGCGGGAGCTCCTACAATGAGCAGTTCTTC.

The V gene is TRBV14, the J gene TRBJ2-2; D is ambiguous. Trimming took off 1 base at V and 5 bases at J, with 8 bases between the two ends. The CDR3 loop spans 14 amino acids. Germline V lookup: CDR1 SGHDN, CDR2 FVKESK. DNA for the CDR3: TGTGCCAGCAGCCAAGTCTGGGCGACCGGGGAGCTGTTTTTT. Translation gives CASSQVWATGELFF. Filled out from reference TRBV14 and TRBJ2-2, the complete variable domain reads EAGVTQFPSHSVIEKGQTVTLRCDPISGHDNLYWYRRVMGKEIKFLLHFVKESKQDESGMPNNRFLAERTGGTYSTLKVQPAELEDSGVYFCASSQVWATGELFFGEGSRLTVL.

This chain joins TRBV13 and TRBJ2-7, with D perhaps matching TRBD2 (6 bases). Germline CDR1 PRHDT, CDR2 FYEKMQ (reference sequence). V was trimmed by 4 bases and J by 4 bases, leaving 14 bases between them. The CDR3 totals 14 residues. CDR3 sequence: CASSWFGSGYEQYF. The CDR3 bases are TGTGCCAGCAGCTGGTTTGGGAGCGGGTACGAGCAGTACTTC.

The V and J genes are TRBV6-2 or TRBV6-3 and TRBJ2-6; D remains ambiguous. Looked up from germline, CDR1 is MNHEY and CDR2 is SVGEGT. V was shortened by 2 bases and J by 4 bases, with 9 bases between the two germline ends. CDR3 length: 15 residues. CDR3 sequence: CASSYDGYGANVLTF. CDR3 in DNA: TGTGCCAGCAGTTACGACGGGTACGGGGCCAACGTCCTGACTTTC.